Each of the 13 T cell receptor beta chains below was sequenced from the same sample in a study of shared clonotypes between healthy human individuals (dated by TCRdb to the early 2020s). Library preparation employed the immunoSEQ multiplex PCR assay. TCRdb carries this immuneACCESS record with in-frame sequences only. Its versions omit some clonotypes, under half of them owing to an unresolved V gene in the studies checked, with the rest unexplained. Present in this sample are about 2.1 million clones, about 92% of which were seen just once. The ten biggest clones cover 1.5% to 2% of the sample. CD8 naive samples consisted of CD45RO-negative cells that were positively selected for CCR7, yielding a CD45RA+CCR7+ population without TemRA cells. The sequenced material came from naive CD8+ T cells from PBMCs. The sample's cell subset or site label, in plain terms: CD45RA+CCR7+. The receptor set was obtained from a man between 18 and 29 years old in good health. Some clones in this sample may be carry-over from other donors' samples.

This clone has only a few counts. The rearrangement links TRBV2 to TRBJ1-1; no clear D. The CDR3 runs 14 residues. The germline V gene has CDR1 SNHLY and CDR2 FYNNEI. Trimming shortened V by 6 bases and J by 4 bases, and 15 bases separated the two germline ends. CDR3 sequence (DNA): TGTGCCAGCAGGCCAGCCGTGGGGAGCACTGAAGCTTTCTTT. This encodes CASRPAVGSTEAFF.

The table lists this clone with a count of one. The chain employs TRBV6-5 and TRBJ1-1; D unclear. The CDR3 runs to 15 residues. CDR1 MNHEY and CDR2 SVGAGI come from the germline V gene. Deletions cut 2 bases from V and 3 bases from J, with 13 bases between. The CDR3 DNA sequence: TGTGCCAGCAGTTACGCCCCATCGGGGTACACTGAAGCTTTCTTT. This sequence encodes CASSYAPSGYTEAFF.

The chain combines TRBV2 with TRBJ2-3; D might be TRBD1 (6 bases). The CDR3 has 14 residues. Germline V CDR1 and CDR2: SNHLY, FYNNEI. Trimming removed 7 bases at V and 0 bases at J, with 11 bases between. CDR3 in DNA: TGTGCCAGCACCTGGACAGCTAGCACAGATACGCAGTATTTT. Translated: CASTWTASTDTQYF.

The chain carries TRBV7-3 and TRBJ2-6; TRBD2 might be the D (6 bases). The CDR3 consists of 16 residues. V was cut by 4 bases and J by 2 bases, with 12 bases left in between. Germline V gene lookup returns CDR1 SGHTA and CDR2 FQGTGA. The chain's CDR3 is CASSSLEGTGANVLTF. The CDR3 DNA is TGTGCCAGCAGCTCTCTGGAGGGCACTGGGGCCAACGTCCTGACTTTC.

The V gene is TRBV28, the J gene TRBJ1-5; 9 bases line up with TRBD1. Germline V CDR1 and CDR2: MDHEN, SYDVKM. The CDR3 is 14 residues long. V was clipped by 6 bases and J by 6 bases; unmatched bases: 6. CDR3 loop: CASRTGGDRQPQHF. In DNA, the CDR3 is TGTGCCAGCAGGACAGGGGGGGATCGTCAGCCCCAGCATTTT.

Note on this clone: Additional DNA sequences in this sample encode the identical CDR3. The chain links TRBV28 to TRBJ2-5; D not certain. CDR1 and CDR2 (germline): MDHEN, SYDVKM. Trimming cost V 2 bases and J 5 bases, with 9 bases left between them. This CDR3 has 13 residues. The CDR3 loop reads CASSLASWETQYF. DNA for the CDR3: TGTGCCAGCAGTTTAGCCAGTTGGGAGACCCAGTACTTC.

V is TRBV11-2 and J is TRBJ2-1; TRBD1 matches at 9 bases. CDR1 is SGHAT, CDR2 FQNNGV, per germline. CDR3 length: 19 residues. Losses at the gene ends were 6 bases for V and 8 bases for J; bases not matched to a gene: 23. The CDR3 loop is CASSLTLLVARTGVDEQFF. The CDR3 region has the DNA TGTGCCAGCAGTTTGACCCTTTTGGTGGCCCGGACAGGGGTCGATGAGCAGTTCTTC.

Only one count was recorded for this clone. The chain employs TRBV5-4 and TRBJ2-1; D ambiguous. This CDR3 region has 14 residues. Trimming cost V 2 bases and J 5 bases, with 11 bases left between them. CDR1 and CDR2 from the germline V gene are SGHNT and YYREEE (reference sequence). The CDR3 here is CASSLGESHNEQFF. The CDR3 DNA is TGTGCCAGCAGCTTAGGAGAGTCCCACAATGAGCAGTTCTTC.

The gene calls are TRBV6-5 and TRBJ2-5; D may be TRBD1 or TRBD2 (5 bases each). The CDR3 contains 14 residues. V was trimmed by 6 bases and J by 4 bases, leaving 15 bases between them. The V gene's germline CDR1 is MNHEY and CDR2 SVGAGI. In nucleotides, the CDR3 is TGTGCCAGCAGACCACTCGGGGCGGCAGAGACCCAGTACTTC. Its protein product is CASRPLGAAETQYF.

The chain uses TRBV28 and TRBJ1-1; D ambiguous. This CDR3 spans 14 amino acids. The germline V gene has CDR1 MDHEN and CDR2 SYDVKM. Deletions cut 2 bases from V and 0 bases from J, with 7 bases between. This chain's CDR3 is CASSLVIMNTEAFF. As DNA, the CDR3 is TGTGCCAGCAGTTTAGTGATCATGAACACTGAAGCTTTCTTT.

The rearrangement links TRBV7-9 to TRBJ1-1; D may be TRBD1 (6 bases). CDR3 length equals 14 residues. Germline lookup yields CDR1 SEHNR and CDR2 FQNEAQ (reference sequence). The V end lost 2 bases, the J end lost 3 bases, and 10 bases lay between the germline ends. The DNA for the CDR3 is TGTGCCAGCAGCTTACCGGGGGCCTACACTGAAGCTTTCTTT. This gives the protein CASSLPGAYTEAFF.

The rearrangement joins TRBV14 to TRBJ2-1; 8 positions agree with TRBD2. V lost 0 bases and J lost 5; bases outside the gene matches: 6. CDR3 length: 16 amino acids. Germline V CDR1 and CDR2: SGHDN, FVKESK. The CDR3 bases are TGTGCCAGCAGCCAAGATCAAGCGGGAGCCAACAATGAGCAGTTCTTC. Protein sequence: CASSQDQAGANNEQFF.

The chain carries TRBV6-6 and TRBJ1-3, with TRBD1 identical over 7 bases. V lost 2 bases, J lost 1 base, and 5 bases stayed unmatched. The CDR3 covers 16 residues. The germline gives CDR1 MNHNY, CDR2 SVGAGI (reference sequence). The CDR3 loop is CASSYLWGQSGNTIYF. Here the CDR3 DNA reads TGTGCCAGCAGTTACCTGTGGGGACAGTCTGGAAACACCATATATTTT.